One sample yielded the 21 T cell receptor beta chains listed below, sequenced in a study of T-cell reconstitution after alpha-beta-depleted transplantation in children. Researchers prepared the TCRbeta library using unique molecular identifiers, the study reports. Each CDR3 protein is one row after TCRdb ran MiXCR on the PCR reads. The sample lists roughly 120,000 distinct CDR3 sequences, around 23% seen once, with 10% to 13% in the top ten. This sample comprised PBMCs, mostly from graft donor cells, obtained 180 days after TCRalphabeta/CD19-depleted stem cell transplant. These receptors all come from a male patient between 2 and 10 years old who had a stem cell transplant for chronic granulomatous disease, so the T cells may come from the graft donor.

At least ten counts were recorded for this clonotype. This rearrangement joins TRBV5-6 to TRBJ2-1; D remains unclear. V was cut by 0 bases and J by 6 bases, with 16 bases left in between. CDR1 is SGHDT and CDR2 is YYEEEE in the germline V gene. This CDR3 is built from 16 residues. CDR3 in DNA: TGTGCCAGCAGCTTGGTACGACACACTTCCCTCAATGAGCAGTTCTTC. It codes for CASSLVRHTSLNEQFF.

This chain connects TRBV10-3 to TRBJ2-5; 8 bases match TRBD2. The CDR3 covers 13 residues. The junction had 2 bases not matched to a gene; V was cut back by 4 bases and J by 4 bases. CDR1 is ENHRY, CDR2 SYGVKD, per germline. CDR3 loop: CAISGTSTETQYF. The CDR3 nucleotides read TGTGCCATCAGTGGGACTAGCACAGAGACCCAGTACTTC.

This clonotype was counted a few times. The gene calls are TRBV7-2 and TRBJ2-5; D is unresolved. Trimming removed 1 base at V and 7 bases at J, with 4 bases between. This CDR3 is 11 amino acids long. Germline loops: CDR1 SGHTA, CDR2 FQGNSA. The CDR3 spells CASSLEVTQYF. As DNA, the CDR3 is TGTGCCAGCAGCTTAGAAGTGACCCAGTACTTC. The whole variable domain, remainder taken from reference TRBV7-2 and TRBJ2-5, is GAGVSQSPSNKVTEKGKDVELRCDPISGHTALYWYRQSLGQGLEFLIYFQGNSAPDKSGLPSDRFSAERTGGSVSTLTIQRTQQEDSAVYLCASSLEVTQYFGPGTRLLVL.

This clonotype showed up just a few times. The genes are TRBV19 and TRBJ2-1; D is unclear. V lost 8 bases and J lost 5, with 13 bases in between. This CDR3 has 13 residues. The V gene's germline CDR1 is LNHDA and CDR2 SQIVND (reference sequence). As DNA, the CDR3 is TGTGCCAGTGGTTTGTCGGCGAACAATGAGCAGTTCTTC. Its translation is CASGLSANNEQFF.

This clonotype was picked up a small number of times. The chain combines TRBV29-1 with TRBJ2-7; possible D gene TRBD2, 5 bases. The CDR3 has 13 amino acids. Trimming removed 6 bases at V and 0 bases at J, with 12 bases between. Germline CDR1 SQVTM, CDR2 ANQGSEA. This CDR3 is CSVAGLNSYEQYF. CDR3 DNA: TGCAGCGTGGCTGGACTGAACTCCTACGAGCAGTACTTC.

There are a few counts of this clonotype. This CDR3 reads CASGGLAGNNEQFF. The CDR3 DNA reads TGCGCCAGCGGTGGACTAGCGGGAAACAATGAGCAGTTCTTC. The V gene is TRBV5-1, the J gene TRBJ2-1; 12 bases map to TRBD2. From germline, CDR1 is SGHRS and CDR2 YFSETQ. The CDR3 consists of 14 residues. V was clipped by 7 bases and J by 5 bases; unmatched bases: 4.

The chain uses TRBV4-2 and TRBJ2-7, with TRBD1 matching 10 bases. CDR1 is LGHNA, CDR2 YNFKEQ, per germline. V lost 6 bases, J lost 5 bases, and 7 bases stayed unmatched. This CDR3 is 14 amino acids long. CDR3: CASSIDRGRDEQYF. The CDR3, as DNA: TGTGCCAGCAGTATAGACAGGGGGCGCGACGAGCAGTACTTC.

This clonotype has just a few counts. The chain recombines TRBV5-5 with TRBJ2-1; D possibly corresponds to TRBD1 (6 bases). V lost 0 bases and J 9 bases, leaving 19 bases between the germline ends. This CDR3 comprises 16 residues. The germline gives CDR1 SGHKS, CDR2 YYEKEE (reference sequence). CDR3 in DNA: TGTGCCAGCAGCTTGGACCTCTCCGGGACATCATTTGAGCAGTTCTTC. Amino acids: CASSLDLSGTSFEQFF.

This clonotype was counted a few times. The genes are TRBV20-1 and TRBJ2-7; D is unclear. Trimming took 6 bases from V and 6 from J, leaving 12 bases between them. In germline, CDR1 is DFQATT, CDR2 SNEGSKA (reference sequence). The CDR3 consists of 11 residues. For the CDR3, the DNA is TGCAGTGCGCCGCTCGTTCGCGAGCAGTACTTC. Its protein product is CSAPLVREQYF.

This clonotype was recorded at least ten times. This sequence joins TRBV5-1 and TRBJ2-5; 13 bases are a match to TRBD2. The CDR3 consists of 15 residues. CDR1 and CDR2 (germline): SGHRS, YFSETQ. Unmatched junction bases numbered 3, after V lost 5 bases and J lost 2 bases. CDR3 nucleotide sequence: TGCGCCAGCAGAACTAGCGGGGGGGCACAAGAGACCCAGTACTTC. It specifies CASRTSGGAQETQYF.

The V gene is TRBV3-1, the J gene TRBJ2-3; D perhaps matches TRBD2 (6 bases). CDR1 and CDR2 from the germline V gene are LGHDT and YNNKEL (reference sequence). The length of the CDR3 is 17 residues. Trimming took off 1 base at V and 0 bases at J, with 14 bases between the two ends. The CDR3 spells CASSQVPLAPSTDTQYF. The DNA for the CDR3 is TGTGCCAGCAGCCAAGTCCCTCTAGCGCCTAGCACAGATACGCAGTATTTT.

In this sample, this clonotype turned up once. A read error may explain this, as a much larger clone is one base away. This chain uses TRBV5-6 with TRBJ2-7, with TRBD1 identical over 8 bases. Germline V CDR1 and CDR2: SGHDT, YYEEEE. The CDR3 has 15 amino acids. The ends lost 6 bases at V and 5 bases at J; junction bases unmatched: 13. CDR3 sequence reads: CASNRALRQGHEQYF. Here the CDR3 DNA reads TGTGCCAGCAACAGGGCCTTAAGACAGGGGCACGAGCAGTACTTC.

This clonotype was detected many times. The chain has TRBV20-1 and TRBJ2-3; TRBD2 matches at 13 bases. Germline trimming cut 6 bases from V and 6 bases from J; bases unmatched to any gene: 9. CDR3 size: 15 residues. Germline CDR1 is DFQATT and CDR2 is SNEGSKA (reference sequence). CDR3 in DNA: TGCAGTGCCAAACTAGCGGGAGGGCCGCGGGATACGCAGTATTTT. It translates to CSAKLAGGPRDTQYF.

A few counts support this clonotype. The chain uses TRBV24-1 and TRBJ2-1; 8 nucleotides align to TRBD1. V trimming: 1 base; J trimming: 12 bases; junction bases outside the gene matches: 7. Germline V gives CDR1 KGHDR, CDR2 SFDVKD. CDR3 length: 14 amino acids. This CDR3 is CATSDLPHRGRQFF. Here the CDR3 DNA reads TGTGCCACCAGTGATTTACCCCACAGGGGGAGGCAGTTCTTC.

This clonotype was seen repeatedly, ten times or more. The chain uses TRBV12-3 or TRBV12-4 and TRBJ2-1, with TRBD2 matching over 12 bases. CDR3 length: 15 amino acids. V lost 5 bases and J lost 9; bases outside the gene matches: 8. Here the CDR3 DNA reads TGTGCCAGCAGTCCTAGCGGGGGGGCCTCGGGTGAGCAGTTCTTC. Translation gives CASSPSGGASGEQFF.

This clonotype was detected many times. The chain joins TRBV20-1 to TRBJ2-7; unclear D gene. The CDR3 spans 13 residues. Germline values: CDR1 DFQATT, CDR2 SNEGSKA (reference sequence). The germline V and J ends were trimmed by 5 bases and 6 bases, with 17 bases remaining between them. In DNA form, the CDR3 reads TGCAGTGCTCTATACAGTTCCGGCCGCGAGCAGTACTTC. Its translation is CSALYSSGREQYF.

This chain uses TRBV7-2 with TRBJ2-2; D is unclear. CDR1 and CDR2 (germline): SGHTA, FQGNSA. This CDR3 contains 14 residues. Trimming stripped 8 bases from V and 1 base from J, with 11 bases between. The CDR3 loop is CASRHDGNTGELFF. The CDR3 coding sequence is TGTGCCAGCCGTCATGACGGGAACACCGGGGAGCTGTTTTTT.

This clonotype was detected many times. The rearrangement joins TRBV7-6 to TRBJ2-5; TRBD1 aligns across 7 bases. The CDR3 has 11 residues. V was pared by 1 base and J by 10 bases, with 0 bases of the junction left unmatched. CDR1 and CDR2 from the germline V gene are SGHVS and FNYEAQ. CDR3 sequence reads: CASSLGDSQYF. The CDR3 DNA follows: TGTGCCAGCAGCTTAGGGGACAGCCAGTACTTC.

This clonotype occurred many times. The V call is TRBV5-1, the J call TRBJ2-1; no definite D call. Germline V gives CDR1 SGHRS, CDR2 YFSETQ. Between the trimmed V and J ends, which lost 4 bases and 4 bases, there was a span of 3 bases. This CDR3 has 11 amino acids. The CDR3, as DNA: TGCGCCAGCAGCGTTTACAATGAGCAGTTCTTC. Protein product: CASSVYNEQFF.

At least ten counts were recorded for this clonotype. J is TRBJ2-2 and V is TRBV15; no clear D. Germline V gene sequence: CDR1 LNHNV, CDR2 YYDKDF (reference sequence). With 5 bases removed from V and 4 bases from J, the gap between germline ends came to 14 bases. This CDR3 is 15 amino acids long. The CDR3 DNA follows: TGTGCCACCAGCCCTAATCCGGGTTCCACCGGGGAGCTGTTTTTT. Amino acids: CATSPNPGSTGELFF.

V is TRBV4-3 and J is TRBJ2-7; D may correspond to TRBD1 or TRBD2 (5 bases each). CDR1 and CDR2 from the germline V gene are LGHNA and YSLEER. Trimming stripped 0 bases from V and 2 bases from J, with 8 bases between. The CDR3 covers 14 residues. In DNA, the CDR3 is TGCGCCAGCAGCCAAGAACCGGGGCCCTACGAGCAGTACTTC. Translating it yields CASSQEPGPYEQYF.